The clone carrying this T cell receptor beta chain has a handful of counts. This sample was included in a study of T cell changes during pregnancy in multiple sclerosis. Only in-frame clones appear in the TCRdb table, and some are missing; sequencing was by immunoSEQ multiplex PCR. The sample lists under 65,000 clones; about 93% were seen once. The CDR3 is 16 amino acids. The V gene end was trimmed by 0 bases and the J gene end by 4 bases; junction bases not matched to a gene: 5. Germline V gives CDR1 SGHRS, CDR2 YFSETQ. Source: CD4+ T cells from peripheral blood mononuclear cells, taken after pregnancy. The TCR originated in a female donor in good health, enrolled as a control in a pregnancy study. The rearrangement uses TRBV5-1 and TRBJ1-1; 11 nucleotides align to TRBD1. This chain's CDR3 is CASSLGSGTGGTEAFF. CDR3 coding DNA: TGCGCCAGCAGCTTGGGTAGCGGGACAGGGGGCACTGAAGCTTTCTTT.